The present T cell receptor (beta chain) was sequenced within a study of cytomegalovirus exposure and HLA in healthy donors. Study as a whole: Approximately 81% of 350 to 400 genotyped donors fell in the Caucasian-associated ancestry cluster. General study findings and limits: Immune exposure data for these donors was limited to CMV serostatus.

60 Vbeta and 13 Jbeta primers were used in PCR. Sequencing used immunoSEQ multiplex PCR; TCRdb keeps in-frame clones, though not all of them. This sample has 150,000 to 200,000 clones, with roughly 88% found just once. This clone was picked up one time. Its specificity is not known. Likely a read error: the CDR3 ends without its conserved phenylalanine or tryptophan. Material: PBMCs. This TCR came from a man younger than 35 in good health and CMV-seropositive.

The CDR3 nucleotides are TGTGCCTGGAGTGGAAGGTTCAGCACAGATACGCAGTATTGT. Its protein is CAWSGRFSTDTQYC. The chain uses TRBV30 and TRBJ2-3, with D hard to call. CDR1 and CDR2 (germline): GTSNPN, SVGIG (reference sequence). With 1 base removed from V and 0 bases from J, the gap between germline ends came to 8 bases. The CDR3 is 14 residues long.